One sample yielded the 30 T cell receptor beta chains listed below, sequenced in a study of T cell responses to AZD1222 COVID-19 vaccine. Some clones are missing from TCRdb's copy, which holds only in-frame ones; the method was immunoSEQ multiplex PCR. Found here are 150,000 or so clones, approximately 90% of them singletons; the top ten hold about 3.4%. Sequences were derived from peripheral blood, sampled on day 0 of MenACWY control vaccination. The receptors were sampled from an adult in good health.

CDR3 sequence reads: CSASTPTDTQYF. Written as DNA, the CDR3 is TGCAGTGCTAGTACCCCCACAGATACGCAGTATTTT. The V gene is TRBV20-1, the J gene TRBJ2-3; D is unresolved. V gave up 3 bases and J gave up 2 bases, with 6 bases separating them. Germline CDR1 reads DFQATT; CDR2 reads SNEGSKA (reference sequence). This CDR3 has 12 amino acids.

This clone was detected only once. This rearrangement joins TRBV6-5 to TRBJ1-2; D may be TRBD1 (5 bases). This CDR3 comprises 14 residues. CDR1 is MNHEY, CDR2 SVGAGI, per germline. V dropped 6 bases and J dropped 8 bases, with 19 bases sitting between them. CDR3 DNA sequence: TGTGCCAGCAGGACTACCGGAGGGGCGGAGGGCTACACCTTC. It yields the protein CASRTTGGAEGYTF.

This clone was recorded a few times. CDR3 residues: CASSLHGEYQETQYF. DNA for the CDR3: TGCGCCAGCAGCTTGCACGGGGAGTACCAAGAGACCCAGTACTTC. The rearrangement uses TRBV5-1 and TRBJ2-5; D may be TRBD2 (5 bases). V lost 1 base, J lost 0 bases, and 10 bases lay in between. CDR1 is SGHRS, CDR2 YFSETQ, per germline. The CDR3 spans 15 residues.

This sequence joins TRBV18 and TRBJ2-7; D may be TRBD1 or TRBD2 (6 bases each). The CDR3 totals 15 residues. Germline values: CDR1 KGHSH, CDR2 LQKENI. Trimming took off 6 bases at V and 4 bases at J, with 19 bases between the two ends. The CDR3 region is CASSPTEGGRYEQYF. The CDR3 DNA reads as TGTGCCAGCTCCCCGACGGAGGGGGGTAGGTACGAGCAGTACTTC.

The chain employs TRBV5-1 and TRBJ2-2; D is uncertain. V lost 0 bases to trimming and J lost 6 bases, with 9 bases between them. The CDR3 extends over 14 amino acids. CDR1 is SGHRS and CDR2 is YFSETQ in the germline V gene. CDR3 coding DNA: TGCGCCAGCAGCTTGGAACCATCTCCCGGGGAGCTGTTTTTT. It codes for CASSLEPSPGELFF.

This chain links TRBV24-1 with TRBJ2-3; possible D gene TRBD2, 6 bases. The ends were cut back, 3 bases at V and 3 bases at J, with 9 bases in the middle. Germline V gives CDR1 KGHDR, CDR2 SFDVKD. The CDR3 has 14 amino acids. The CDR3 is CATSDRRGTDTQYF. The CDR3 DNA sequence: TGTGCCACCAGTGATCGGAGGGGAACAGATACGCAGTATTTT.

In this sample, this clone turned up once. CDR3 loop: CASSGATGPRTDTQYF. CDR3 nucleotide sequence: TGTGCCAGTAGTGGAGCGACAGGGCCCCGCACAGATACGCAGTATTTT. The chain combines TRBV19 with TRBJ2-3; 7 bases line up with TRBD1. Trimming removed 5 bases from V and 1 base from J; junction bases left unmatched: 9. The CDR3 sequence is 16 residues long. The germline V gene encodes CDR1 LNHDA and CDR2 SQIVND (reference sequence).

V gene TRBV5-4 combines with J gene TRBJ2-2, with a tentative D call TRBD2 (5 bases). This CDR3 contains 16 residues. Trimming cost V 1 base and J 1 base, with 11 bases left between them. CDR1 is SGHNT and CDR2 is YYREEE in the germline V gene (reference sequence). The CDR3 spells CASSLTRLQNTGELFF. CDR3 nucleotide sequence: TGTGCCAGCAGCTTGACTAGACTGCAGAACACCGGGGAGCTGTTTTTT.

V and J are TRBV20-1 and TRBJ1-3, with TRBD1 identical over 10 bases. Germline V gives CDR1 DFQATT, CDR2 SNEGSKA (reference sequence). This CDR3 is 16 amino acids long. V was pared by 3 bases and J by 0 bases, with 5 bases of the junction left unmatched. The CDR3 loop is CSASDRGLNSGNTIYF. Here the CDR3 DNA reads TGCAGTGCTAGTGACAGGGGGCTAAACTCTGGAAACACCATATATTTT.

Written as DNA, the CDR3 is TGCGCCAGCAGCTTGGGTGACAGGAGCTCACCCCTCCACTTT. Translated: CASSLGDRSSPLHF. J is TRBJ1-6 and V is TRBV5-1; possible D gene TRBD1, 6 bases. Per germline, CDR1 SGHRS and CDR2 YFSETQ. This CDR3 is 14 amino acids long. V lost 0 bases, J lost 10 bases, and 11 bases lay in between.

V usage is TRBV28 and J usage is TRBJ2-2; 12 nucleotides match TRBD1. V gave up 4 bases and J gave up 7 bases; unmatched junction bases: 10. The CDR3 spans 17 residues. CDR1 and CDR2 from the germline V gene are MDHEN and SYDVKM. The CDR3 sequence: CASSSLRGQGAGGELFF. CDR3 sequence (DNA): TGTGCCAGCAGTTCCCTTCGGGGACAGGGGGCGGGCGGGGAGCTGTTTTTT.

The chain is built from TRBV11-2 and TRBJ1-2; D is unresolved. CDR1 SGHAT and CDR2 FQNNGV come from the germline V gene. The CDR3 is made up of 10 amino acids. Between the trimmed V and J ends, which lost 3 bases and 6 bases, there was a span of 2 bases. CDR3 nucleotides: TGTGCCAGCAGCTTGCATGGCTACACCTTC. Its translation is CASSLHGYTF.

The chain is built from TRBV28 and TRBJ1-4; possible D gene TRBD1, 5 bases. The V and J ends lost 9 bases and 1 base respectively, with 15 bases between them. CDR3 size: 15 residues. The germline CDR1 and CDR2 sequences are MDHEN and SYDVKM. This chain's CDR3 is CASLDRGLTNEKLFF. CDR3 DNA sequence: TGTGCCAGTCTAGACCGGGGGTTAACTAATGAAAAACTGTTTTTT.

This clone was counted once. The rearrangement uses TRBV9 and TRBJ2-1, with D maybe TRBD2 (5 bases). CDR1 and CDR2 (germline): SGDLS, YYNGEE. Trimming shortened V by 3 bases and J by 2 bases, and 12 bases separated the two germline ends. CDR3 length: 15 amino acids. The CDR3 DNA reads TGTGCCAGCAGCGCCAGCGGCTCGCCCTACAATGAGCAGTTCTTC. Protein: CASSASGSPYNEQFF.

About this clone: One junction end disagrees with the germline gene, perhaps due to a read error. The rearrangement joins TRBV19 to TRBJ2-5, with D uncertain. Germline V CDR1 and CDR2: LNHDA, SQIVND (reference sequence). This CDR3 spans 14 amino acids. CDR3 protein: CVSSPRVGMETQYF. CDR3 nucleotide sequence: TGTGTCAGTAGTCCCCGGGTGGGAATGGAGACCCAGTACTTC.

J is TRBJ2-7 and V is TRBV14; D not certain. This CDR3 is 14 amino acids long. V shed 5 bases and J shed 5 bases, with 16 bases lying between them. Germline V gene data show CDR1 as SGHDN and CDR2 as FVKESK. As DNA, the CDR3 is TGTGCCAGCAGCGTCCTGGGTCAAGGGAACGAGCAGTACTTC. This gives the protein CASSVLGQGNEQYF.

The V call is TRBV27, the J call TRBJ1-1; D may be TRBD1 (6 bases). Trimming cost V 2 bases and J 5 bases, with 12 bases left between them. Germline lookup yields CDR1 MNHEY and CDR2 SMNVEV (reference sequence). The CDR3 has 14 residues. The CDR3 spells CASSLKTGVTEAFF. Written as DNA, the CDR3 is TGTGCCAGCAGTTTAAAGACAGGAGTGACTGAAGCTTTCTTT.

J is TRBJ2-2 and V is TRBV2; D unresolved. In germline, CDR1 is SNHLY, CDR2 FYNNEI. The germline V and J ends were trimmed by 6 bases and 1 base, with 9 bases remaining between them. The CDR3 is made up of 14 amino acids. CDR3 bases: TGTGCCAGCAGGGAGACCAGGAACACCGGGGAGCTGTTTTTT. Amino acids: CASRETRNTGELFF.

The genes are TRBV4-2 and TRBJ2-2; 8 nucleotides match TRBD1. The CDR3 is 15 amino acids. Germline CDR1 reads LGHNA; CDR2 reads YNFKEQ. V lost 6 bases, J lost 3 bases, and 6 bases stayed unmatched. The CDR3 DNA is TGTGCCAGCAGTCAGAACAGGGGGGACACCGGGGAGCTGTTTTTT. It specifies CASSQNRGDTGELFF.

The chain combines TRBV7-2 with TRBJ2-5; D may be TRBD2 (5 bases). In germline, CDR1 is SGHTA, CDR2 FQGNSA. The germline V and J ends were trimmed by 1 base and 7 bases, with 22 bases remaining between them. The CDR3 has 17 amino acids. CDR3 DNA: TGTGCCAGCAGCTTAGGTCTTCTCGGTACGACACGGGGGACCCAGTACTTC. This gives the protein CASSLGLLGTTRGTQYF.

This clone was counted once. This chain uses TRBV27 with TRBJ1-1; D not resolved. The germline V and J ends were trimmed by 0 bases and 0 bases, with 8 bases remaining between them. The germline gives CDR1 MNHEY, CDR2 SMNVEV (reference sequence). The length of the CDR3 is 15 residues. The CDR3 here is CASSLSRVVNTEAFF. As DNA, the CDR3 is TGTGCCAGCAGTTTATCGAGGGTAGTGAACACTGAAGCTTTCTTT.

This rearrangement joins TRBV11-3 to TRBJ2-3; D is perhaps TRBD2 (8 bases). Germline V lookup: CDR1 SGHNT, CDR2 YENEEA. Trimming left V 5 bases short and J 7 bases short, with 19 bases between. CDR3 size: 15 residues. CDR3 DNA: TGTGCCAGCAGCCAGGGGGGGACTAGTCCTAATACGCAGTATTTT. It specifies CASSQGGTSPNTQYF.

A single count supports this clone. This chain joins TRBV20-1 and TRBJ2-2; a possible D gene is TRBD2 (5 bases). The CDR3 is made up of 13 amino acids. V lost 3 bases and J lost 3, with 8 bases in between. Germline V gene lookup returns CDR1 DFQATT and CDR2 SNEGSKA (reference sequence). The CDR3 region is CSASYGDTGELFF. In nucleotides, the CDR3 is TGCAGTGCTAGTTACGGGGACACCGGGGAGCTGTTTTTT.

The chain carries TRBV2 and TRBJ2-7, with TRBD1 as a possible D gene (6 bases). The CDR3 runs 14 residues. Trimming shortened V by 6 bases and J by 5 bases, and 17 bases separated the two germline ends. Germline values: CDR1 SNHLY, CDR2 FYNNEI. Written as DNA, the CDR3 is TGTGCCAGCAGAAGGACAGCCTTTGCGGACGAGCAGTACTTC. This encodes CASRRTAFADEQYF.

The rearrangement joins TRBV10-3 to TRBJ1-5; D might be TRBD1 (6 bases). This CDR3 has 13 residues. Trimming took off 9 bases at V and 5 bases at J, with 14 bases between the two ends. Germline loops: CDR1 ENHRY, CDR2 SYGVKD. The DNA of the CDR3 is TGTGCCATAAGCAGGGGCTGGGATCAGCCCCAGCATTTT. It yields the protein CAISRGWDQPQHF.

This clone was found once. V is TRBV2 and J is TRBJ2-5; D is unresolved. Germline V gene data show CDR1 as SNHLY and CDR2 as FYNNEI. Trimming pared 8 bases from V and 2 bases from J, leaving 3 bases between. CDR3 length: 10 amino acids. The CDR3: CASAQETQYF. The CDR3 coding sequence is TGTGCCAGCGCGCAAGAGACCCAGTACTTC.

The chain has TRBV24-1 and TRBJ2-5; 8 nucleotides match TRBD1. This CDR3 spans 12 amino acids. V lost 9 bases and J lost 5; bases outside the gene matches: 4. CDR1 KGHDR and CDR2 SFDVKD come from the germline V gene. The CDR3 here is CATGQGTETQYF. The CDR3 DNA reads as TGTGCCACCGGACAGGGTACGGAGACCCAGTACTTC.

The rearrangement uses TRBV28 and TRBJ1-2; D perhaps matches TRBD1 (5 bases). There are 13 residues in the CDR3. With 8 bases removed from V and 7 bases from J, the gap between germline ends came to 17 bases. Germline CDR1 is MDHEN and CDR2 is SYDVKM. CDR3 residues: CASGRARGLGYTF. CDR3 sequence (DNA): TGTGCCAGCGGCCGGGCGCGGGGCCTTGGCTACACCTTC.

The CDR3 reads CASSQLPGEKLFF. The CDR3 bases are TGCGCCAGCAGCCAGCTCCCTGGGGAAAAACTGTTTTTT. The chain uses TRBV4-1 and TRBJ1-4; D call uncertain. Trimming pared 3 bases from V and 8 bases from J, leaving 10 bases between. The CDR3 is 13 amino acids. The germline gives CDR1 MGHRA, CDR2 YSYEKL.

This sequence joins TRBV20-1 and TRBJ1-1; D not resolved. This CDR3 spans 8 amino acids. V lost 7 bases and J lost 11, with 8 bases in between. CDR1 and CDR2 from the germline V gene are DFQATT and SNEGSKA (reference sequence). CDR3 residues: CSVPRAFF. The DNA of the CDR3 is TGCAGTGTCCCGCGGGCTTTCTTT.